Presented here are 27 T cell receptor beta chains from one specimen sequenced in a study of CD8+ T cells in alopecia areata (dated by TCRdb to about 2018). The treatment or condition label, read with the paper, signifies: oral pan-JAK inhibitor, 5-10 mg twice daily. The method was the immunoSEQ multiplex PCR assay. RNA was extracted from all samples and reverse transcribed into cDNA, which served as template for TCR sequencing. This immuneACCESS table, as held by TCRdb, lists in-frame sequences with V and J called but not all clones. Of the missing ones, under half trace to an unresolved V gene in checked studies; the others have no known cause. In this sample the table shows around 170,000 clones, roughly 46% of which occur a single time. The ten largest clones capture 9.5% to 13% of the sample. The source was CD8+ T cells sorted from blood, collected around week 53, from a patient treated with tofacitinib. The receptors were sampled from a human donor with alopecia areata.

The CDR3 spells CASSSTRTGYGYTF. CDR3 in DNA: TGTGCCAGCAGTTCTACTAGGACAGGGTATGGCTACACCTTC. The genes are TRBV27 and TRBJ1-2, with TRBD1 matching 8 bases. The trim removed 4 bases at V and 5 bases at J, leaving 6 bases unmatched. Germline V gene lookup returns CDR1 MNHEY and CDR2 SMNVEV (reference sequence). The CDR3 is made up of 14 amino acids.

This clone was found a few times. The chain has TRBV5-1 and TRBJ2-5; 10 nucleotides agree with TRBD2. The V gene end was trimmed by 0 bases and the J gene end by 5 bases; junction bases not matched to a gene: 4. CDR1 is SGHRS and CDR2 is YFSETQ in the germline V gene. The CDR3 covers 15 residues. Here the CDR3 reads CASSLDSGGPETQYF. Here the CDR3 DNA reads TGCGCCAGCAGCTTGGATAGCGGGGGGCCGGAGACCCAGTACTTC.

This chain links TRBV4-1 with TRBJ1-2; D is uncertain. CDR1 and CDR2 (germline): MGHRA, YSYEKL. Trimming removed 2 bases from V and 0 bases from J, with 7 bases in between. The CDR3 consists of 14 residues. CDR3: CASSQISTNYGYTF. The CDR3 DNA reads TGCGCCAGCAGCCAAATTTCCACTAACTATGGCTACACCTTC.

The chain uses TRBV13 and TRBJ2-3; 8 nucleotides match TRBD1. J was trimmed by 2 bases and V by 1 base; bases with no gene match: 2. Germline V CDR1 and CDR2: PRHDT, FYEKMQ (reference sequence). The CDR3 is 15 residues long. CDR3 sequence: CASSLVQGDTDTQYF. The DNA of the CDR3 is TGTGCCAGCAGCTTAGTACAGGGGGACACAGATACGCAGTATTTT.

There are a few counts of this clone. The V and J genes are TRBV7-8 and TRBJ1-2; 8 bases match TRBD1. Germline V lookup: CDR1 SGHVS, CDR2 FQNEAQ. The CDR3 contains 14 residues. J gave up 8 bases and V 5 bases, and 10 bases lay outside the gene matches. CDR3 region: CASSQDQGAMGYTF. In nucleotides, the CDR3 is TGTGCCAGCAGCCAAGACCAGGGGGCGATGGGCTACACCTTC.

The chain joins TRBV2 to TRBJ1-5, with no clear D. Trimming stripped 8 bases from V and 1 base from J, with 15 bases between. Germline V gene data show CDR1 as SNHLY and CDR2 as FYNNEI. The CDR3 sequence is 15 residues long. The CDR3 nucleotides read TGTGCCAGCCGATTGGAGGTAGGGAGCAATCAGCCCCAGCATTTT. This gives the protein CASRLEVGSNQPQHF.

Note on this clone: The sample holds other DNA sequences that translate to the same CDR3. This chain connects TRBV30 to TRBJ2-7, with D uncertain. This CDR3 has 11 residues. Trimming removed 0 bases at V and 4 bases at J, with 4 bases between. The germline CDR1 and CDR2 sequences are GTSNPN and SVGIG (reference sequence). The CDR3 region has the DNA TGTGCCTGGAGTGTCCGTTACGAGCAGTACTTC. Its translation is CAWSVRYEQYF.

A word on this clone: Other nucleotide sequences in the sample specify the same CDR3. CDR3 region: CASSLGGNIQYF. DNA of the CDR3: TGTGCCAGCAGCTTAGGGGGAAACATTCAGTACTTC. The gene calls are TRBV7-9 and TRBJ2-4; D gene unclear. This CDR3 spans 12 amino acids. Trimming removed 1 base at V and 6 bases at J, with 4 bases between. The germline CDR1 and CDR2 sequences are SEHNR and FQNEAQ (reference sequence).

The table lists this clone with a few counts. The rearrangement links TRBV6-1 to TRBJ2-7; the D call may be TRBD1 or TRBD2 (5 bases each). The CDR3 covers 12 residues. The V gene's germline CDR1 is MNHNS and CDR2 SASEGT. Trimming removed 3 bases at V and 7 bases at J, with 10 bases between. The DNA for the CDR3 is TGTGCCAGCAGTGATGGCAGGGAGGAGCAGTACTTC. Protein sequence: CASSDGREEQYF.

A few counts support this clone. The V and J genes are TRBV20-1 and TRBJ1-2; D gene ambiguous. Germline V gene lookup returns CDR1 DFQATT and CDR2 SNEGSKA (reference sequence). The V end lost 1 base, the J end lost 5 bases, and 5 bases lay between the germline ends. CDR3 length equals 11 residues. The CDR3 coding sequence is TGCAGTGCTAGAGGGTTTTATGGCTACACCTTC. This codes for CSARGFYGYTF.

In this sample, this clone turned up a few times. This chain uses TRBV6-5 with TRBJ1-1; 9 nucleotides match TRBD1. Germline V lookup: CDR1 MNHEY, CDR2 SVGAGI. The CDR3 has 13 residues. The V segment lost 7 bases and the J segment 5 bases; nucleotides outside the gene matches: 5. The CDR3 protein is CASNHRGRTEAFF. The CDR3 region has the DNA TGTGCCAGCAACCACAGGGGGCGGACTGAAGCTTTCTTT.

The genes are TRBV20-1 and TRBJ2-7; maybe TRBD2 (5 bases). V lost 6 bases to trimming and J lost 6 bases, with 12 bases between them. CDR3 length: 11 amino acids. The germline V gene encodes CDR1 DFQATT and CDR2 SNEGSKA (reference sequence). CDR3 region: CSARIGGEQYF. The CDR3 DNA reads TGCAGTGCCAGAATAGGAGGCGAGCAGTACTTC.

CDR3 bases: TGTGCCTGGAGTCCCGATTCAAACATTCAGTACTTC. Amino acid sequence: CAWSPDSNIQYF. The V call is TRBV30, the J call TRBJ2-4; D uncertain. The germline V gene has CDR1 GTSNPN and CDR2 SVGIG (reference sequence). The CDR3 consists of 12 residues. V dropped 2 bases and J dropped 6 bases, with 8 bases sitting between them.

The chain joins TRBV10-2 to TRBJ2-1; 8 positions match TRBD1. Germline V lookup: CDR1 WSHSY, CDR2 SAAADI. The CDR3 runs 15 residues. Germline trimming cut 5 bases from V and 10 bases from J; bases unmatched to any gene: 13. The CDR3, as DNA: TGCGCCAGCAGTAAGATGATGGGACAGGTCAGGGAGCAGTTCTTC. Translated: CASSKMMGQVREQFF.

This chain uses TRBV5-1 with TRBJ2-5, with 12 bases lining up with TRBD1. V was pared by 3 bases and J by 5 bases, with 5 bases of the junction left unmatched. The CDR3 totals 15 residues. Germline CDR1 SGHRS, CDR2 YFSETQ. The CDR3 protein is CASSWRGQGAETQYF. CDR3 bases: TGCGCCAGCAGCTGGCGGGGACAGGGGGCGGAGACCCAGTACTTC. Drawing the rest from reference TRBV5-1 and TRBJ2-5, the complete variable domain is KAGVTQTPRYLIKTRGQQVTLSCSPISGHRSVSWYQQTPGQGLQFLFEYFSETQRNKGNFPGRFSGRQFSNSRSEMNVSTLELGDSALYLCASSWRGQGAETQYFGPGTRLLVL.

This clone showed up just a few times. The V gene is TRBV6-4, the J gene TRBJ2-3, with 9 nucleotides matching TRBD2. The CDR3 spans 14 residues. Per germline, CDR1 MRHNA and CDR2 SNTAGT. V lost 4 bases, J lost 1 base, and 0 bases stayed unmatched. CDR3 nucleotides: TGTGCCAGCAGTGGGACTAGCGGCACAGATACGCAGTATTTT. Its protein product is CASSGTSGTDTQYF.

The chain links TRBV15 to TRBJ2-3; unclear D gene. Germline values: CDR1 LNHNV, CDR2 YYDKDF (reference sequence). V lost 6 bases and J lost 8, with 18 bases in between. The CDR3 is 14 amino acids. In DNA, the CDR3 is TGTGCCACCAGTTTTCAGGAGACTGATGGTACGCAGTATTTT. Translated, it gives CATSFQETDGTQYF.

This clone was counted only a few times. This chain links TRBV28 with TRBJ1-6; 9 nucleotides match TRBD1. Germline loops: CDR1 MDHEN, CDR2 SYDVKM. With 5 bases clipped from V and 10 bases from J, the junction kept 9 bases outside the gene matches. The CDR3 loop spans 15 amino acids. The CDR3 DNA sequence: TGTGCCAGCAGTCGGGACAGGGCCAATGGGTCACCCCTCCACTTT. It codes for CASSRDRANGSPLHF.

The DNA of the CDR3 is TGTGCCAGCAGCTCCCCCGAACTAGCGGCGACCCAGTACTTC. It encodes CASSSPELAATQYF. The chain links TRBV7-6 to TRBJ2-5; 8 nucleotides line up with TRBD2. Germline-derived CDR1 and CDR2 are SGHVS and FNYEAQ. The CDR3 covers 14 residues. V dropped 4 bases and J dropped 7; count of bases not matched to a gene: 8.

Only one count was recorded for this clone. The chain is built from TRBV7-3 and TRBJ2-1; TRBD2 matches at 9 bases. V trimming: 1 base; J trimming: 7 bases; junction bases outside the gene matches: 5. This CDR3 has 15 residues. In germline, CDR1 is SGHTA, CDR2 FQGTGA. The CDR3: CASSLRAGGPNEQFF. For the CDR3, the DNA is TGTGCCAGCAGCTTAAGGGCGGGGGGGCCGAATGAGCAGTTCTTC.

The V gene is TRBV6-5, the J gene TRBJ2-3, with TRBD1 matching 7 bases. Germline-derived CDR1 and CDR2 are MNHEY and SVGAGI. Trimming cost V 8 bases and J 4 bases; bases outside gene matches: 6. The CDR3 loop spans 13 amino acids. In nucleotides, the CDR3 is TGTGCCAGCCATCGCCAGGGGGCAGATACGCAGTATTTT. Translation: CASHRQGADTQYF.

This chain links TRBV30 with TRBJ2-3, with D uncertain. Germline V gene sequence: CDR1 GTSNPN, CDR2 SVGIG (reference sequence). CDR3 length: 16 residues. Trimming left V 0 bases short and J 1 base short, with 14 bases between. CDR3 residues: CAWSVLERRGTDTQYF. Here the CDR3 DNA reads TGTGCCTGGAGTGTATTGGAGCGTCGGGGCACAGATACGCAGTATTTT.

The rearrangement uses TRBV5-4 and TRBJ2-2; 7 nucleotides match TRBD2. V lost 4 bases, J lost 0 bases, and 6 bases stayed unmatched. The CDR3 is 16 residues long. Germline V gene lookup returns CDR1 SGHNT and CDR2 YYREEE (reference sequence). CDR3 sequence: CASSPRLATNTGELFF. Written as DNA, the CDR3 is TGTGCCAGCAGCCCCAGACTAGCAACGAACACCGGGGAGCTGTTTTTT.

The chain is built from TRBV23-1 and TRBJ2-6, with D perhaps being TRBD1 or TRBD2 (5 bases each). TRBV23-1 is an ORF, and what it does is uncertain. With 2 bases removed from V and 13 bases from J, the gap between germline ends came to 15 bases. This CDR3 comprises 14 residues. The chain's CDR3 is CASSQPGPGRVLTF. The CDR3 nucleotides read TGCGCCAGCAGTCAACCGGGACCGGGTCGGGTCCTGACTTTC.

This clone was detected ten times or more. The chain employs TRBV6-1 and TRBJ2-6; D gene uncertain. CDR1 MNHNS and CDR2 SASEGT come from the germline V gene. The CDR3 totals 15 residues. The V and J ends lost 0 bases and 4 bases respectively, with 7 bases between them. As DNA, the CDR3 is TGTGCCAGCAGTGAAGCGGGTTCCGGGGCCAACGTCCTGACTTTC. As protein: CASSEAGSGANVLTF.

This clone was detected only a few times. This chain uses TRBV4-1 with TRBJ2-7; no clear D. Germline-derived CDR1 and CDR2 are MGHRA and YSYEKL. The CDR3 is made up of 12 amino acids. Trimming removed 0 bases at V and 9 bases at J, with 9 bases between. DNA of the CDR3: TGCGCCAGCAGCCAAGATCGGTACAGGCAGTACTTC. This encodes CASSQDRYRQYF.

This chain connects TRBV18 to TRBJ1-5; 11 bases fit TRBD1. V was pared by 4 bases and J by 0 bases, with 8 bases of the junction left unmatched. This CDR3 is built from 18 residues. Germline values: CDR1 KGHSH, CDR2 LQKENI. The CDR3 loop reads CASSRGQGAVNSNQPQHF. The CDR3 nucleotides are TGTGCCAGCTCACGCGGACAGGGGGCGGTCAATAGCAATCAGCCCCAGCATTTT.